The 26 T cell receptor beta chains reported below all come from one sample, sequenced in a study of breast tumors, draining lymph nodes, adjacent tissues (dated by TCRdb to about 2016). The library was produced with multiplex PCR. These reads were obtained on an Illumina HiSeq 2000. TCRdb itself trimmed the public reads at Q25 with fastp, ran MiXCR and retained productive beta chains. Rows with one shared CDR3 protein collapse into an entry with the most common genes and DNA. This sample comprises 130,000 or so distinct CDR3 sequences, approximately 32% of them detected only once. The ten biggest clones cover 2.3% of the sample. The lymph node samples were taken from the axillary draining lymph nodes of breast cancer patients. Sample: axillary lymph node tissue. Source of these receptors: a female donor with breast cancer. Some clones in this sample may be carry-over from other donors' samples.

In its sample, this clonotype was seen many times. The rearrangement links TRBV20-1 to TRBJ1-1; no clear D gene. Per the germline V gene, CDR1 is DFQATT and CDR2 is SNEGSKA (reference sequence). This CDR3 is built from 15 residues. V was trimmed by 3 bases and J by 0 bases, leaving 14 bases between them. CDR3 sequence (DNA): TGCAGTGCTAGCTCAATAGGGAGGGTGAACACTGAAGCTTTCTTT. Protein sequence: CSASSIGRVNTEAFF.

The table lists this clonotype with many counts. At one end the junction does not follow the germline gene, possibly because of a read error. This chain joins TRBV20-1 and TRBJ2-3; 13 positions match TRBD2. The CDR3 spans 14 residues. CDR1 is DFQATT, CDR2 SNEGSKA, per germline (reference sequence). The CDR3 is CGASRLAGGGTQYF. In DNA form, the CDR3 reads TGCGGTGCTTCCCGACTAGCGGGGGGTGGTACGCAGTATTTT.

This clonotype was detected ten times or more. CDR3 DNA: TGTGCCAGCAGCAACTCCCTCTGGGTAGATACGCAGTATTTT. It is translated as CASSNSLWVDTQYF. The chain recombines TRBV5-5 with TRBJ2-3; unclear D gene. CDR1 is SGHKS, CDR2 YYEKEE, per germline (reference sequence). V shed 4 bases and J shed 5 bases, with 14 bases lying between them. This CDR3 is 14 amino acids long.

This clonotype has ten or more counts. This sequence joins TRBV7-9 and TRBJ1-4; 7 positions match TRBD1. After removal of 4 bases from V and 8 bases from J, the junction contained 10 bases not matched to a gene. The CDR3 runs 15 residues. Germline values: CDR1 SEHNR, CDR2 FQNEAQ (reference sequence). In DNA, the CDR3 is TGTGCCAGCAGCTGGCCAGGGGGTGTTAGGGAAAAACTGTTTTTT. It yields the protein CASSWPGGVREKLFF.

This clonotype was seen many times. The chain has TRBV2 and TRBJ2-5; possibly TRBD1 for D (6 bases). Trimming took off 5 bases at V and 5 bases at J, with 15 bases between the two ends. The CDR3 is 14 residues long. In germline, CDR1 is SNHLY, CDR2 FYNNEI. The CDR3 DNA sequence: TGTGCCAGCAGTCCTACAGGGTCGGGGGAGACCCAGTACTTC. It is translated as CASSPTGSGETQYF.

The table lists this clonotype with many counts. This chain connects TRBV4-1 to TRBJ2-5; 11 nucleotides match TRBD1. The trim removed 5 bases at V and 1 base at J, leaving 9 bases unmatched. The CDR3 length is 17 residues. Germline V gene sequence: CDR1 MGHRA, CDR2 YSYEKL. The CDR3 here is CASSTTQGQGVQETQYF. CDR3 bases: TGCGCCAGCAGCACCACCCAGGGACAGGGGGTCCAAGAGACCCAGTACTTC.

This chain links TRBV29-1 with TRBJ1-2; D gene unclear. This CDR3 contains 11 residues. Trimming left V 5 bases short and J 12 bases short, with 16 bases between. Per the germline V gene, CDR1 is SQVTM and CDR2 is ANQGSEA. The CDR3 region is CSVRLVSGNTF. As DNA, the CDR3 is TGCAGCGTTCGACTCGTCTCTGGAAACACCTTC.

This clonotype was detected ten times or more. This chain joins TRBV4-1 and TRBJ2-5, with unresolved D. Germline V CDR1 and CDR2: MGHRA, YSYEKL. There are 14 residues in the CDR3. V was cut by 1 base and J by 1 base, with 7 bases left in between. The CDR3 loop is CASSQVQVQETQYF. For the CDR3, the DNA is TGCGCCAGCAGCCAAGTCCAGGTCCAAGAGACCCAGTACTTC.

The chain links TRBV4-1 to TRBJ1-1, with unresolved D. Deletions cut 3 bases from V and 6 bases from J, with 11 bases between. Germline V gives CDR1 MGHRA, CDR2 YSYEKL. The CDR3 spans 13 residues. In DNA form, the CDR3 reads TGCGCCAGCAGCCAGGTTGCATCGGCTGAAGCTTTCTTT. This encodes CASSQVASAEAFF.

The sample holds many counts of this clonotype. The chain carries TRBV7-9 and TRBJ2-3; maybe TRBD2 (5 bases). The V and J ends lost 5 bases and 0 bases respectively, with 12 bases between them. The CDR3 sequence is 15 residues long. Germline assignment: CDR1 SEHNR and CDR2 FQNEAQ (reference sequence). The CDR3 region is CASSPGGPSTDTQYF. The CDR3 DNA reads as TGTGCCAGCAGCCCAGGCGGGCCTAGCACAGATACGCAGTATTTT.

In this sample, this clonotype turned up many times. The rearrangement links TRBV5-1 to TRBJ2-3, with D possibly matching TRBD2 (5 bases). This CDR3 is 15 amino acids long. Germline V gene data show CDR1 as SGHRS and CDR2 as YFSETQ. V dropped 4 bases and J dropped 4 bases, with 16 bases sitting between them. CDR3 nucleotides: TGCGCCAGCAGCCCACTAGGCAGCAGCTCAGATACGCAGTATTTT. The encoded protein is CASSPLGSSSDTQYF. Complete variable domain (other parts from reference TRBV5-1 and TRBJ2-3): KAGVTQTPRYLIKTRGQQVTLSCSPISGHRSVSWYQQTPGQGLQFLFEYFSETQRNKGNFPGRFSGRQFSNSRSEMNVSTLELGDSALYLCASSPLGSSSDTQYFGPGTRLTVL.

Many counts were recorded for this clonotype. CDR3 sequence: CASSQVGRGWEQFF. The CDR3 DNA reads as TGCGCCAGCAGCCAAGTGGGGCGGGGGTGGGAGCAGTTCTTC. The chain has TRBV4-3 and TRBJ2-1, with 7 bases matching TRBD2. The trim removed 1 base at V and 10 bases at J, leaving 7 bases unmatched. The CDR3 loop spans 14 amino acids. Looked up from germline, CDR1 is LGHNA and CDR2 is YSLEER.

This clonotype was detected ten times or more. The genes are TRBV3-1 and TRBJ1-2, with TRBD1 as a possible D gene (5 bases). This CDR3 is built from 16 residues. Trimming shortened V by 0 bases and J by 5 bases, and 16 bases separated the two germline ends. Germline assignment: CDR1 LGHDT and CDR2 YNNKEL (reference sequence). CDR3 sequence (DNA): TGTGCCAGCAGCCAAGAGCAGGCAGGGCCGCTTTATGGCTACACCTTC. Its protein is CASSQEQAGPLYGYTF.

This clonotype came up a few times. A read error may explain this, as a much larger clone is one base away. The gene calls are TRBV11-2 and TRBJ2-3; the match to TRBD2 covers 9 bases. The junction had 5 bases not matched to a gene; V was cut back by 2 bases and J by 2 bases. Looked up from germline, CDR1 is SGHAT and CDR2 is FQNNGV. CDR3 size: 16 residues. Here the CDR3 DNA reads TGTGCCAGCAGCTTAAGACTAGCGGCGGCCACAGATACGCAGTATTTT. Translation gives CASSLRLAAATDTQYF.

This clonotype was observed at least ten times. The CDR3 protein is CAISESFSSQETQYF. The DNA of the CDR3 is TGTGCCATCAGTGAGTCGTTCAGTTCCCAAGAGACCCAGTACTTC. The rearrangement uses TRBV10-3 and TRBJ2-5; D unresolved. The CDR3 spans 15 residues. Germline CDR1 reads ENHRY; CDR2 reads SYGVKD. V was pared by 0 bases and J by 1 base, with 9 bases between.

Concerning this clonotype itself: A much larger clone lies a single base off, so this may be a read error. The rearrangement joins TRBV28 to TRBJ1-5, with D possibly being TRBD1 (5 bases). From germline, CDR1 is MDHEN and CDR2 SYDVKM. The ends were cut back, 8 bases at V and 7 bases at J, with 21 bases in the middle. The CDR3 covers 15 residues. CDR3 sequence: CASGRGMGRRQPQHF. The CDR3 DNA follows: TGTGCCAGCGGCCGGGGTATGGGACGGAGGCAGCCCCAGCATTTT.

The sample holds many counts of this clonotype. V usage is TRBV24-1 and J usage is TRBJ2-5, with D tentatively TRBD1 or TRBD2 (5 bases each). The V gene's germline CDR1 is KGHDR and CDR2 SFDVKD. The CDR3 extends over 16 amino acids. The germline V and J ends were trimmed by 5 bases and 3 bases, with 18 bases remaining between them. The CDR3 DNA follows: TGTGCCACCAGTGCTCACACCGGGGCTGGGGAAGAGACCCAGTACTTC. It translates to CATSAHTGAGEETQYF.

This clonotype was picked up a small number of times. V and J are TRBV6-2 or TRBV6-3 and TRBJ1-4, with a possible D match to TRBD1 (5 bases). V shed 6 bases and J shed 11 bases, with 25 bases lying between them. The V gene's germline CDR1 is MNHEY and CDR2 SVGEGT. CDR3 length: 16 residues. The CDR3 nucleotides read TGTGCCAGCAGCCCGGCGGGCTCGGGGGAACTTGATAAACTGTTTTTT. Amino acid sequence: CASSPAGSGELDKLFF.

In this sample, this clonotype turned up a few times. At one of its ends the junction is not consistent with the germline gene, which may arise from a read error. The chain is built from TRBV6-5 and TRBJ2-3; 12 positions match TRBD1. CDR1 and CDR2 from the germline V gene are MNHEY and SVGAGI. The CDR3 spans 17 residues. The CDR3 region is CAGSHSKGTGGMNTQYF. CDR3 nucleotides: TGTGCCGGCAGTCACTCGAAAGGGACAGGGGGCATGAATACGCAGTATTTT.

As for this clonotype: The CDR3 end shows no conserved phenylalanine or tryptophan, and so a read error is likely. The DNA is left out, because the CDR3 cannot be placed on it with certainty; the CDR3 is given as TCRdb lists it. The chain has TRBV7-2 and TRBJ2-6; TRBD1, the table's D call, lacks a check against the DNA. Germline V lookup: CDR1 SGHTA, CDR2 FQGNSA. The CDR3 comprises 10 residues, both ends counted. The CDR3 is CASSSRQGGS.

This clonotype showed up many times. This chain joins TRBV7-2 and TRBJ1-2; 12 nucleotides line up with TRBD1. Germline CDR1 SGHTA, CDR2 FQGNSA. The V segment lost 4 bases and the J segment 7 bases; nucleotides outside the gene matches: 16. This CDR3 is built from 18 residues. CDR3: CASSSQAGTGGIGRGYTF. The CDR3, as DNA: TGTGCCAGCAGCTCCCAGGCCGGGACAGGGGGCATCGGGCGTGGCTACACCTTC.

The table lists this clonotype with many counts. The chain links TRBV4-1 to TRBJ2-1, with D maybe TRBD2 (6 bases). V was clipped by 4 bases and J by 1 base, with 14 bases between them. The CDR3 has 16 amino acids. Looked up from germline, CDR1 is MGHRA and CDR2 is YSYEKL. The CDR3 sequence is CASSRQTSLSYNEQFF. DNA of the CDR3: TGCGCCAGCAGCCGTCAGACTAGTCTTTCCTACAATGAGCAGTTCTTC.

This clonotype was observed at least ten times. The chain links TRBV5-1 to TRBJ1-3; 7 bases map to TRBD1. Germline V gene lookup returns CDR1 SGHRS and CDR2 YFSETQ. J gave up 2 bases and V 4 bases, and 3 bases lay outside the gene matches. This CDR3 region has 14 residues. The CDR3 loop reads CASSAGTAGNTIYF. DNA of the CDR3: TGCGCCAGCAGCGCCGGGACAGCTGGAAACACCATATATTTT.

This chain links TRBV14 with TRBJ1-2, with D tentatively TRBD1 (6 bases). The V and J ends lost 0 bases and 10 bases respectively, with 12 bases between them. Per germline, CDR1 SGHDN and CDR2 FVKESK. CDR3 length equals 13 residues. The CDR3 DNA reads TGTGCCAGCAGCCAAGACGGGGGGCCTGACTACACCTTC. It yields the protein CASSQDGGPDYTF.

As concerns this clonotype: Compared with germline, one end of the junction differs, possibly owing to a read error. This chain links TRBV6-6 with TRBJ1-6; D gene unclear. This CDR3 contains 16 residues. Germline CDR1 is MNHNY and CDR2 is SVGAGI (reference sequence). The CDR3 loop reads CAGSHSRPLVGSPLHF. CDR3 coding DNA: TGTGCCGGCAGTCACTCGAGACCTTTAGTCGGTTCACCCCTCCACTTT.

This clonotype was found many times. The chain employs TRBV5-6 and TRBJ1-2; TRBD1 agrees at 9 bases. Looked up from germline, CDR1 is SGHDT and CDR2 is YYEEEE. This CDR3 has 14 residues. The V segment lost 2 bases and the J segment 2 bases; nucleotides outside the gene matches: 1. As DNA, the CDR3 is TGTGCCAGCAGCTTTGGACAGGGGAACTATGGCTACACCTTC. It is translated as CASSFGQGNYGYTF.